This T cell receptor beta chain appears in the sequencing data of a study of OX40 agonist ivuxolimab in advanced cancers. General observations from the study: The specificity for antigen of the expanded peripheral T cells was not determined.

Produced via immunoSEQ multiplex PCR; TCRdb's table is partial and in-frame only. The table shows tens of thousands of clones, with nearly 90% occurring only once. On this clone itself: Its target is unknown. This clone may be a read error of a much larger clone one base away.

The CDR3 totals 13 residues. V was shortened by 3 bases and J by 4 bases, with 9 bases between the two germline ends. Germline-derived CDR1 and CDR2 are SGHTA and FQGTGA. The sample in question was CD4+ or CD8+ T cells sorted from blood, obtained in a trial of the OX40 agonist ivuxolimab. The clonotype was recovered from an adult with an advanced solid tumor such as melanoma, head and neck, liver or kidney cancer. V is TRBV7-3 and J is TRBJ1-2; possibly TRBD1 for D (5 bases). Written as DNA, the CDR3 is TGTGCCAGCAGCTTGAGGGGCTCCTATGGCTACACCTTC. It encodes CASSLRGSYGYTF.